Each of the 2 T cell receptor beta chains below was sequenced from the same sample in a study of shared clonotypes between healthy human individuals (dated by TCRdb to about 2020). Receptor amplification or capture employed the immunoSEQ multiplex PCR assay. TCRdb provides this immuneACCESS table in a form limited to in-frame rearrangements. Some clones are lacking; in checked studies, under half of them reflect an unresolved V gene, and why the rest are absent is not known. The sample table contains approximately 2.5 million clones; only one count was recorded for roughly nine tenths of them. The ten largest make up roughly 0.15% of the sample. The sample was naive CD4+ T cells sorted from blood. The sample's cell subset or site label, decoded: CD45RA+ positively selected. Receptors originate from a man aged 18 to 30 in good health.

The DNA of the CDR3 is TGTGCCACCAGCAGAGGAGGCGTGGGAGGGTCGGGCGAGCAGTACTTC. This gives the protein CATSRGGVGGSGEQYF. The chain links TRBV15 to TRBJ2-7; TRBD2 agrees at 7 bases. CDR3 length equals 16 residues. V shed 1 base and J 6 bases; nucleotides not matched to a gene: 12. Germline V lookup: CDR1 LNHNV, CDR2 YYDKDF (reference sequence).

The chain recombines TRBV6-1 with TRBJ1-1, with D tentatively TRBD1 (5 bases). Trimming removed 5 bases at V and 7 bases at J, with 14 bases between. Per the germline V gene, CDR1 is MNHNS and CDR2 is SASEGT. This CDR3 is 13 amino acids long. The CDR3 loop is CASSSTGTHEAFF. The DNA of the CDR3 is TGTGCCAGCAGTTCCACAGGTACACATGAAGCTTTCTTT.